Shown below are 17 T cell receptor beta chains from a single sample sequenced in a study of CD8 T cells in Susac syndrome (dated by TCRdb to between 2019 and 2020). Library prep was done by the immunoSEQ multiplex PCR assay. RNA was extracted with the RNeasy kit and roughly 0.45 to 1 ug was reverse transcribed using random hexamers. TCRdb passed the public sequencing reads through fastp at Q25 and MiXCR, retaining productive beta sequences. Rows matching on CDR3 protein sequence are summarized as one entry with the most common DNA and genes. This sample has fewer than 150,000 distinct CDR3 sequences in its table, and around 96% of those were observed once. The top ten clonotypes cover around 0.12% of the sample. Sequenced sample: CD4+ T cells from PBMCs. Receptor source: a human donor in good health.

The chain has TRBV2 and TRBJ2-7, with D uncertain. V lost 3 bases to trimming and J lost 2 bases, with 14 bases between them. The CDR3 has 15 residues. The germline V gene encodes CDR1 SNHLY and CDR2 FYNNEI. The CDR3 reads CASSDSSPSPYEQYF. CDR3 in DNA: TGTGCCAGCAGTGACAGTTCCCCATCACCCTACGAGCAGTACTTC.

The CDR3 nucleotides read TGTGCCAGCAGCGAAGGACTAGCGGGGGTGGATACGCAGTATTTT. Residues: CASSEGLAGVDTQYF. The chain joins TRBV4-2 to TRBJ2-3, with TRBD2 matching over 13 bases. V lost 5 bases, J lost 6 bases, and 5 bases stayed unmatched. The germline gives CDR1 LGHNA, CDR2 YNFKEQ. The CDR3 consists of 15 residues.

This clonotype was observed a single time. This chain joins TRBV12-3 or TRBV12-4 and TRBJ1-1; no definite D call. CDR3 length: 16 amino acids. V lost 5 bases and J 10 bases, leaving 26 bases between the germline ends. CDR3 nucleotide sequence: TGTGCCAGCAGTCCAGGCGCCACGGTAGGGAGATACGGAGCTTTCTTT. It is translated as CASSPGATVGRYGAFF.

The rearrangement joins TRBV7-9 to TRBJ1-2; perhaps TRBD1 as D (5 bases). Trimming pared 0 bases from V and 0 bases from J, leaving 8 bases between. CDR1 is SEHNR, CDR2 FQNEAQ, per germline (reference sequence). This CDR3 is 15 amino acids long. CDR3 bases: TGTGCCAGCAGCTTAGCGGGGGACCCTAACTATGGCTACACCTTC. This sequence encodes CASSLAGDPNYGYTF.

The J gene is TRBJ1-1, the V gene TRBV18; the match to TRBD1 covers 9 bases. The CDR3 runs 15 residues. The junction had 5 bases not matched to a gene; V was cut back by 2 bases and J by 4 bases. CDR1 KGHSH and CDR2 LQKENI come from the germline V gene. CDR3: CASSPGTGSFTEAFF. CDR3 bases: TGTGCCAGCTCACCAGGGACAGGGAGTTTCACTGAAGCTTTCTTT.

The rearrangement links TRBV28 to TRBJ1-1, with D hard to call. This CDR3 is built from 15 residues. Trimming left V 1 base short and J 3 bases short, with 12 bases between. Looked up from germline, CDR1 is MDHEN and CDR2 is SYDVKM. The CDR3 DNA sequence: TGTGCCAGCAGTTTATTTAGTCGGAGGTACACTGAAGCTTTCTTT. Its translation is CASSLFSRRYTEAFF.

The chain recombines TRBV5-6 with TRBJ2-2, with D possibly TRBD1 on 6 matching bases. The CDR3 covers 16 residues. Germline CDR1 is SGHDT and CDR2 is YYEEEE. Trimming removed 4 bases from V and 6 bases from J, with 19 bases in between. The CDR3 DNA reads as TGTGCCAGCAGCCCCTCCCCCACAGGGCGAGCCGGGGAGCTGTTTTTT. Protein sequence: CASSPSPTGRAGELFF.

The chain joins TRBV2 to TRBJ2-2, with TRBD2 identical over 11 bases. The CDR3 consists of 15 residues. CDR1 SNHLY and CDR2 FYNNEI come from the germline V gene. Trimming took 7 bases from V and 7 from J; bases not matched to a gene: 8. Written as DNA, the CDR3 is TGTGCCAGCACCCGTTTAGCGGGAGGGGTCGGGGAGCTGTTTTTT. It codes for CASTRLAGGVGELFF.

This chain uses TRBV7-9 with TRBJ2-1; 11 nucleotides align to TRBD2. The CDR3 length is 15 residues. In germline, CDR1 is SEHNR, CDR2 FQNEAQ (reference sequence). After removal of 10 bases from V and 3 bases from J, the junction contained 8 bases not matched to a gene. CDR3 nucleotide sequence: TGTGCCATCCTATTAGCGGGAGGGATCTACAATGAGCAGTTCTTC. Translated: CAILLAGGIYNEQFF.

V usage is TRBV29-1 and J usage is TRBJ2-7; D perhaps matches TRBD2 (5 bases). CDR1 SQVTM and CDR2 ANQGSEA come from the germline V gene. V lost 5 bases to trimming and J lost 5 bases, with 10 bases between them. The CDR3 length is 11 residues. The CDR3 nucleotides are TGCAGCGTTACCCGGGGTAACGAGCAGTACTTC. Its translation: CSVTRGNEQYF.

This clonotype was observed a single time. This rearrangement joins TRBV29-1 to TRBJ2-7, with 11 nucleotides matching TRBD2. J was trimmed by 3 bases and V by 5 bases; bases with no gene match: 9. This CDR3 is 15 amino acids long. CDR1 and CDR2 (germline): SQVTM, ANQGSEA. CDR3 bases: TGCAGCGTTCTGGTAGCGGGAGGGCCTGTCTACGAGCAGTACTTC. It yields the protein CSVLVAGGPVYEQYF.

CDR3 nucleotides: TGTGCCACCAGGAGGGAAGGCGGGGAGCTGTTTTTT. The encoded protein is CATRREGGELFF. The chain recombines TRBV24-1 with TRBJ2-2, with D possibly TRBD2 on 5 matching bases. V was shortened by 7 bases and J by 7 bases, with 9 bases between the two germline ends. This CDR3 spans 12 amino acids. From germline, CDR1 is KGHDR and CDR2 SFDVKD.

CDR3 sequence: CASSLEARSTDTQYF. CDR3 nucleotides: TGCGCCAGCAGCTTGGAGGCCAGGTCCACAGATACGCAGTATTTT. This chain uses TRBV5-1 with TRBJ2-3; no reliable D call. Trimming removed 0 bases from V and 2 bases from J, with 10 bases in between. The CDR3 loop spans 15 amino acids. Germline V CDR1 and CDR2: SGHRS, YFSETQ.

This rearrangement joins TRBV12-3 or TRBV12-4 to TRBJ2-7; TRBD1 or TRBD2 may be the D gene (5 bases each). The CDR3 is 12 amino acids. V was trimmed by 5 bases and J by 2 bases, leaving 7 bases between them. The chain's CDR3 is CASSRDPYEQYF. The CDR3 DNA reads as TGTGCCAGCAGTAGGGACCCCTACGAGCAGTACTTC.

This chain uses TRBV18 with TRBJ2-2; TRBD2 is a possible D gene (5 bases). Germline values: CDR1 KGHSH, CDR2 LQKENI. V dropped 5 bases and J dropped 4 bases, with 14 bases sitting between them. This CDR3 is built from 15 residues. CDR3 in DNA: TGTGCCAGCTCATCTGGGAGAGAATCCACCGGGGAGCTGTTTTTT. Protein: CASSSGRESTGELFF.

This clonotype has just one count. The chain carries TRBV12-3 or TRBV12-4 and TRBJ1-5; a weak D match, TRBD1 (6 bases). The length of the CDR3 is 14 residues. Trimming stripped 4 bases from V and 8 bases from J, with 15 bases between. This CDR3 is CASSSPAGAEPQHF. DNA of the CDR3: TGTGCCAGCAGTTCCCCGGCAGGGGCAGAGCCCCAGCATTTT.

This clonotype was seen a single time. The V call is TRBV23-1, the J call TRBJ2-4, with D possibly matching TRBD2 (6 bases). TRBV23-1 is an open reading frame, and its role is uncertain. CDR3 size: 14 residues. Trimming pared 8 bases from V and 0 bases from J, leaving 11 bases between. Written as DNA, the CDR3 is TGCGCCAGCCCGACTAGTCAAGCCAAAAACATTCAGTACTTC. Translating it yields CASPTSQAKNIQYF.